A single sample gave rise to the 20 T cell receptor beta chains below, sequenced in a study of T cell clonality in common variable immunodeficiency. TCRdb's table, derived via immunoSEQ multiplex PCR, lists solely in-frame clones and lacks some. The sample yields about 74,000 clones, without any singletons. Sequenced input: peripheral blood mononuclear cells. The receptors stem from a person between 18 and 70 years old in good health.

This clone was seen at least ten times. CDR3 sequence reads: CSAREVSGNYNEQFF. Partial CDR3 DNA: TGCAGTGCTAGAGAGGTTAGCGGGAACTACAATGAG. The rearrangement uses TRBV20-1 and TRBJ2-1; 8 nucleotides align to TRBD2. The CDR3 goes on 3 residues after the read ends, and that part is filled in from the germline J gene. Germline CDR1 reads DFQATT; CDR2 reads SNEGSKA (reference sequence). The CDR3 has 15 amino acids. Trimming removed 0 bases from V and 3 bases from J; junction bases left unmatched: 4.

This clone was recorded at least ten times. The CDR3 end falls 3 residues outside the read, so it is completed with the germline J gene. V and J are TRBV11-2 and TRBJ2-3; a weak D match, TRBD1 (6 bases). This CDR3 contains 12 residues. The V end lost 6 bases, the J end lost 7 bases, and 11 bases lay between the germline ends. CDR1 and CDR2 (germline): SGHAT, FQNNGV. The part of the CDR3 DNA that was read is TGTGCCAGCAGGAGGACAGCATATACG. This translates into CASRRTAYT. The full CDR3 sequence reads CASRRTAYTQYF.

This clone appeared a few times. From the germline J gene comes the end of the CDR3, since the read stops 3 residues before it. The V and J genes are TRBV19 and TRBJ1-6; 8 bases map to TRBD1. This CDR3 is 15 amino acids long. Looked up from germline, CDR1 is LNHDA and CDR2 is SQIVND (reference sequence). Trimming took 2 bases from V and 9 from J; bases not matched to a gene: 6. This CDR3 is CASSIRGRGPSPLHF. The DNA read from the CDR3 is TGTGCCAGTAGTATAAGGGGCAGGGGGCCTTCACCC.

This clone was detected many times. The DNA ends 3 residues before the CDR3 does, and the rest of the CDR3 is filled in from the germline J gene. The V and J genes are TRBV18 and TRBJ2-3; weak D call: TRBD1 (5 bases). V was clipped by 2 bases and J by 1 base, with 10 bases between them. The germline CDR1 and CDR2 sequences are KGHSH and LQKENI. CDR3 length equals 15 residues. Partial CDR3 DNA: TGTGCCAGCTCACCAGGGGCCACTGGCACAGATACG. Amino acids: CASSPGATGTDT. The full CDR3 protein is CASSPGATGTDTQYF. Supplemented by reference TRBV18 and TRBJ2-3, the full variable domain reads NAGVMQNPRHLVRRRGQEARLRCSPMKGHSHVYWYRQLPEEGLKFMVYLQKENIIDESGMPKERFSAEFPKEGPSILRIQQVVRGDSAAYFCASSPGATGTDTQYFGPGTRLTVL.

This clone occurred many times. The read comes to an end 3 residues before the CDR3 does, leaving the germline J gene to fill in the end. Other DNA sequences in the sample encode the same CDR3. This rearrangement joins TRBV19 to TRBJ2-5; D is possibly TRBD1 (6 bases). Germline V gene lookup returns CDR1 LNHDA and CDR2 SQIVND (reference sequence). Between the trimmed V and J ends, which lost 7 bases and 5 bases, there was a span of 20 bases. The CDR3 totals 15 residues. The covered CDR3 bases are TGTGCCAGTACTAATACAGGGAATCGCGGGGAGACC. It translates to CASTNTGNRGET. The whole CDR3 sequence reads CASTNTGNRGETQYF.

This clone was counted many times. The read terminates 3 residues ahead of where the CDR3 ends, so the germline J gene completes it. This chain uses TRBV29-1 with TRBJ2-5, with 9 bases aligning to TRBD1. Trimming at V came to 4 bases and at J to 4 bases, leaving 1 base not matched to a gene. Germline CDR1 is SQVTM and CDR2 is ANQGSEA. The CDR3 consists of 12 residues. CDR3 loop: CSVGDRAETQYF. CDR3 DNA (partial): TGCAGCGTTGGGGACAGGGCAGAGACC.

This clone was picked up many times. The read terminates 3 residues ahead of where the CDR3 ends, so the germline J gene completes it. The same CDR3 is also encoded by other DNA sequences in this sample. The chain combines TRBV7-3 with TRBJ1-1; D is perhaps TRBD1 (6 bases). The CDR3 is 13 residues long. The germline gives CDR1 SGHTA, CDR2 FQGTGA. V lost 3 bases, J lost 4 bases, and 9 bases lay in between. This CDR3 reads CASSLSRGTEAFF. The part of the CDR3 DNA that was read is TGTGCCAGCAGCTTGTCCAGGGGCACTGAA.

This clone was seen repeatedly, ten times or more. The CDR3 end is not reached by the read, which stops 3 residues before it; the germline J gene fills it in. The chain recombines TRBV7-8 with TRBJ2-7; TRBD2 matches 11 bases. The CDR3 is made up of 15 amino acids. Germline V lookup: CDR1 SGHVS, CDR2 FQNEAQ. With V trimmed by 1 base and J by 4 bases, 3 bases remained unmatched. The sequenced part of the CDR3 DNA is TGTGCCAGCAGCTTAGTAGCGGGAGGGCCGTACGAG. Translated, it gives CASSLVAGGPYE. The whole CDR3 reads CASSLVAGGPYEQYF. Complete variable domain (other parts from reference TRBV7-8 and TRBJ2-7): GAGVSQSPRYKVAKRGQDVALRCDPISGHVSLFWYQQALGQGPEFLTYFQNEAQLDKSGLPSDRFFAERPEGSVSTLKIQRTQQEDSAVYLCASSLVAGGPYEQYFGPGTRLTVT.

This clone was counted at least ten times. The observed sequence ends 3 residues before the CDR3 terminus, with the missing tail filled in from the germline J gene. V and J are TRBV5-4 and TRBJ2-1; 7 bases are shared with TRBD2. The V segment lost 3 bases and the J segment 2 bases; nucleotides outside the gene matches: 8. The CDR3 has 16 amino acids. Germline V gene lookup returns CDR1 SGHNT and CDR2 YYREEE (reference sequence). The sequenced part of the CDR3 DNA is TGTGCCAGCAGCTCTCTAGCGGCCAAGCCCTACAATGAG. The encoded protein is CASSSLAAKPYNE. The whole CDR3 sequence reads CASSSLAAKPYNEQFF.

This clone was counted many times. Read sequence stops 3 residues before the CDR3 end, and the germline J gene provides the missing end. This chain connects TRBV29-1 to TRBJ2-5, with 11 positions matching TRBD2. Per the germline V gene, CDR1 is SQVTM and CDR2 is ANQGSEA. The CDR3 consists of 13 residues. After removal of 5 bases from V and 1 base from J, the junction contained 0 bases not matched to a gene. The CDR3 loop is CSVTSGSQETQYF. The sequenced part of the CDR3 DNA is TGCAGCGTTACTAGCGGGAGCCAAGAGACC.

Concerning this clone: The read ends 3 residues before the CDR3 terminus; that terminus is restored from the germline J gene. The chain links TRBV30 to TRBJ2-7; possibly TRBD2 for D (5 bases). This CDR3 is built from 16 residues. Germline loops: CDR1 GTSNPN, CDR2 SVGIG (reference sequence). Trimming removed 0 bases at V and 4 bases at J, with 19 bases between. The sequenced part of the CDR3 DNA is TGTGCCTGGAGTGTACCCCGGGGTGCCCTTATTTACGAG. Its protein product is CAWSVPRGALIYE. The CDR3 as a whole reads CAWSVPRGALIYEQYF.

This clone was recorded many times. Read sequence stops 3 residues before the CDR3 end, and the germline J gene provides the missing end. The rearrangement joins TRBV7-2 to TRBJ2-7; no clear D gene. The CDR3 runs 15 residues. The V gene's germline CDR1 is SGHTA and CDR2 FQGNSA. Trimming shortened V by 2 bases and J by 2 bases, and 13 bases separated the two germline ends. CDR3 protein: CASSLSISPAYEQYF. CDR3 bases read: TGTGCCAGCAGCTTAAGCATTTCCCCCGCCTACGAG.

A remark on this clone: The read halts 3 residues ahead of the CDR3 end, with the missing end drawn from the germline J gene. This chain connects TRBV5-6 to TRBJ1-3; 7 bases align to TRBD1. The CDR3 has 13 residues. V lost 5 bases to trimming and J lost 8 bases; unmatched junction nucleotides: 7. Per the germline V gene, CDR1 is SGHDT and CDR2 is YYEEEE. CDR3 bases read: TGTGCCAGCAGTCAAGACAGGGTGGACACC. Encoded protein: CASSQDRVDT. The whole CDR3 sequence reads CASSQDRVDTIYF.

This clone was detected ten times or more. The CDR3 end falls 3 residues outside the read, so it is completed with the germline J gene. The rearrangement joins TRBV19 to TRBJ1-5, with a possible D match to TRBD1 (6 bases). The germline V and J ends were trimmed by 4 bases and 6 bases, with 13 bases remaining between them. Germline loops: CDR1 LNHDA, CDR2 SQIVND (reference sequence). The CDR3 extends over 14 amino acids. CDR3 DNA (partial): TGTGCCAGTAGTAGGGGGGGGCTAAGTCAGCCC. This encodes CASSRGGLSQP. The entire CDR3 is CASSRGGLSQPQHF. Looking up the rest from reference TRBV19 and TRBJ1-5 gives the full variable domain: DGGITQSPKYLFRKEGQNVTLSCEQNLNHDAMYWYRQDPGQGLRLIYYSQIVNDFQKGDIAEGYSVSREKKESFPLTVTSAQKNPTAFYLCASSRGGLSQPQHFGDGTRLSIL.

This clone was seen at least ten times. The CDR3 end is not reached by the read, which stops 3 residues before it; the germline J gene fills it in. This rearrangement joins TRBV7-8 to TRBJ2-7, with a possible D match to TRBD1 (6 bases). This CDR3 has 15 residues. The germline V gene has CDR1 SGHVS and CDR2 FQNEAQ. V lost 6 bases, J lost 0 bases, and 15 bases lay in between. The CDR3 bases that were read are TGTGCCAGCAGTCCTAACAGGGTTAGCTCCTACGAG. Translating it yields CASSPNRVSSYE. The whole CDR3 sequence reads CASSPNRVSSYEQYF.

Many counts were recorded for this clone. The sequenced part of the CDR3 DNA is TGTGCCAGCAGCTTAGCTCGGGGGGCAGGGGAAAACATT. As protein: CASSLARGAGENI. The full-length CDR3 reads as CASSLARGAGENIQYF. The V call is TRBV7-2, the J call TRBJ2-4; possibly TRBD2 for D (7 bases). The read stops 3 residues short of the end of the CDR3; the missing end is completed from the germline J gene. The CDR3 spans 16 residues. Germline CDR1 SGHTA, CDR2 FQGNSA. Trimming pared 0 bases from V and 5 bases from J, leaving 14 bases between.

This clone has a count of ten or more. The read terminates 3 residues before the CDR3 end, so the remaining end is supplied by the germline J gene. The chain uses TRBV20-1 and TRBJ1-1; D is ambiguous. Trimming removed 4 bases from V and 4 bases from J, with 16 bases in between. The CDR3 contains 14 residues. CDR1 and CDR2 from the germline V gene are DFQATT and SNEGSKA (reference sequence). Partial CDR3 DNA: TGCAGTGCTACGAGGTTCGGGGTTAGCACTGAA. Translating it yields CSATRFGVSTE. The complete CDR3 sequence is CSATRFGVSTEAFF.

This clone was found many times. The read finishes 3 residues shy of the CDR3 end, and the germline J gene is used to complete it. This rearrangement joins TRBV12-5 to TRBJ2-3; D is undetermined. Germline-derived CDR1 and CDR2 are LGHNT and FRNRAP. Between the trimmed V and J ends, which lost 4 bases and 0 bases, there was a span of 11 bases. This CDR3 is 15 amino acids long. CDR3 sequence reads: CASGSLPGSTDTQYF. CDR3 bases read: TGTGCTAGTGGTTCGCTACCAGGAAGCACAGATACG.

This clone was counted at least ten times. The read terminates 3 residues before the CDR3 end, so the remaining end is supplied by the germline J gene. The chain joins TRBV20-1 to TRBJ2-5; D uncertain. Per the germline V gene, CDR1 is DFQATT and CDR2 is SNEGSKA (reference sequence). This CDR3 is built from 14 residues. With 6 bases removed from V and 1 base from J, the gap between germline ends came to 15 bases. The DNA read from the CDR3 is TGCAGTGCCAGACCGGGTCGGAGCCAAGAGACC. Protein sequence: CSARPGRSQET. The entire CDR3 reads CSARPGRSQETQYF.

This clone occurred many times. The read gets to within 3 residues of the CDR3 end, and the germline J gene fills in the rest. The chain uses TRBV12-3 or TRBV12-4 and TRBJ2-1; 7 bases are a match to TRBD1. V lost 3 bases, J lost 3 bases, and 11 bases stayed unmatched. The CDR3 has 17 amino acids. The sequenced CDR3 bases are TGTGCCAGCAGTTTTCCGTTTACAGGGGCAAGCTACAATGAG. Residues: CASSFPFTGASYNE. The full-length CDR3 reads as CASSFPFTGASYNEQFF.